This is a list of T cell receptor beta chains from one sample in a study of T-cell memory formation after mild COVID-19. MiXCR was run by TCRdb on the 5' RACE reads, yielding one entry per CDR3 protein. The sample yields under 300,000 distinct CDR3 sequences, about a sixth seen once. Material: PBMCs or a T cell subset sorted from them (not recorded which). Every receptor here comes from a man younger than 35 who had mild COVID-19 (a few samples of this study predate the infection). Cell type and time point are not known. CDR3s leave out the opening cysteine and the closing phenylalanine or tryptophan. A clone size is listed for some rows: how often the clone was seen (once, few, many), or a class if it is expanded.

>TRBJ1-2|.|TRBV6-6
ASSSRGADGYT
>TRBJ2-1|.|TRBV6-4
ASRGAHNEQF
>TRBJ2-7|once|TRBV13
ASSIGQVSYEQY
>TRBJ1-4|few|TRBV20-1
SAISSSGNEKLF
>TRBJ2-3|few|TRBV29-1
SVDGDYATTDTQY
>TRBJ2-3|many|TRBV10-3
AISEGLAYTSTDTQY
>TRBJ2-1|.|TRBV20-1
SARDLENEQF
>TRBJ1-5|few|TRBV5-6
ASSLRGQGFNQPQH
>TRBJ2-2|.|TRBV25-1
ASTSGYTGELF
>TRBJ1-1|few|TRBV2
ASSYGRLVEAF
>TRBJ2-1|few|TRBV5-1
ASRRGNNEQF
>TRBJ2-1|.|TRBV24-1
ATSDAVGGNEQF
>TRBJ2-3|.|TRBV5-1
ASSTTSGEDTQY
>TRBJ1-2|few|TRBV12-3/TRBV12-4
ASSMRTGANYGYT
>TRBJ2-7|.|TRBV4-1
ASSLSGGREQY
>TRBJ2-5|many|TRBV5-1
ASSLRDRGRETQY
>TRBJ1-6|.|TRBV5-1
ASSSGELNSPLH
>TRBJ1-5|few|TRBV6-2/TRBV6-3
ASSSRLYQPQH
>TRBJ2-3|few|TRBV6-1
ASSGPDRGFYTDTQY
>TRBJ2-1|.|TRBV4-1
ASSQVGTGPNNEQF
>TRBJ2-3|few|TRBV7-8
ASSLALGQGVMQY
>TRBJ2-3|.|TRBV20-1
SALSGVTDTQY
>TRBJ2-1|.|TRBV7-2
ASSLDRLFLF
>TRBJ2-5|.|TRBV10-3
AIGGGAGETQY
>TRBJ1-2|.|TRBV9
ASTHDGWYGYT
>TRBJ2-7|few|TRBV6-6
ASSYGSGGTSAEQY
>TRBJ2-3|many|TRBV3-1
ASSQGLAGTDTQY
>TRBJ2-1|few|TRBV7-2
ASSFGGLYNEQF
>TRBJ1-5|many|TRBV5-5
ASRSDRGPGQPQH
>TRBJ2-7|.|TRBV6-2/TRBV6-3
ASSRTAYEQY
>TRBJ2-1|.|TRBV2
ATTAQGGEQF
>TRBJ2-7|few|TRBV7-6
ASVRAYEQY
>TRBJ1-2|.|TRBV5-1
ASSLGQGRYGYT
>TRBJ2-3|.|TRBV30
ASFRRSDTQY
>TRBJ1-2|few|TRBV29-1
SVQNRAEGDYGYT
>TRBJ2-1|few|TRBV20-1
SARGTSGGWYEQF
>TRBJ1-1|.|TRBV7-2
ASSLYGSRSTEAF
>TRBJ2-2|few|TRBV5-1
ASSFQHTGELF
>TRBJ2-5|many|TRBV7-2
ASSLNGGASAETQY
>TRBJ1-2|.|TRBV5-6
ASSPSGLYGYT
>TRBJ2-3|.|TRBV24-1
ATSDRIRDTQY
>TRBJ2-7|once|TRBV7-9
ASSRRDNYEQY
>TRBJ1-1|.|TRBV7-8
ASSSSRGWTEAF
>TRBJ1-5|.|TRBV4-2
ASGPGPGNQPQH
>TRBJ1-1|once|TRBV7-8
ASSWGTANTEAF
>TRBJ1-2|few|TRBV7-2
ASSHPVANGYT
>TRBJ1-2|many|TRBV19
ASSVTGSPPGYT
>TRBJ1-6|many|TRBV6-1
ASSEISVYNSPLH
>TRBJ2-1|.|TRBV10-3
AITYRPDYNEQF
>TRBJ2-5|few|TRBV15
ATSREGRWETQY